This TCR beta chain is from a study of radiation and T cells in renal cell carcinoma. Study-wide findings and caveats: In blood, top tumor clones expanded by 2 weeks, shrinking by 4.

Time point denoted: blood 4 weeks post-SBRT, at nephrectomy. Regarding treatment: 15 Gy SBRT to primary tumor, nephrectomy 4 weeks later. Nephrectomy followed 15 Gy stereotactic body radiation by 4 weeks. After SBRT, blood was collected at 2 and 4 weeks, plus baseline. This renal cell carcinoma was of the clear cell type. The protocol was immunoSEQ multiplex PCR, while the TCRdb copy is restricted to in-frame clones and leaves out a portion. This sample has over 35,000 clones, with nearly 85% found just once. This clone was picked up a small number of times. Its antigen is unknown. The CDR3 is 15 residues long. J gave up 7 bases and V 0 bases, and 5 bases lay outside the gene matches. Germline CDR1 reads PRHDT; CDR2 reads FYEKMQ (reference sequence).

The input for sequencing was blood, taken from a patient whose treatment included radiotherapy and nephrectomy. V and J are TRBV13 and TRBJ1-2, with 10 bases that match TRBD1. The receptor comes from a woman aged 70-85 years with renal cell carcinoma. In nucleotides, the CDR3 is TGTGCCAGCAGCTTAGGCCGGGACAGGGGTTCTGGCTACACCTTC. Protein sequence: CASSLGRDRGSGYTF.